The rows below give T cell receptor beta chains drawn from one sample of a study of blood T cell repertoires in COVID-19. Sequencing was performed with immunoSEQ multiplex PCR; in TCRdb, only in-frame clones are kept and a portion is missing. The sample has 120,000 or so clones; over 65% are singletons. Sequenced input: peripheral blood. These receptors all stem from a woman aged 80 or over with acute or convalescent COVID-19. Each CDR3 is given with its conserved first and last residue. The D gene is left open where the match is weak. Clone size is shown for a subset of rows, as once, few, many or a class of expanded clone.

CASSLAGVNTGELFF	TGTGCCAGCAGCTTAGCGGGGGTGAACACCGGGGAGCTGTTTTTT	TRBD2	TRBJ2-2	few	15	TRBV7-3
CSARGEAGYTF	TGCAGTGCTAGGGGGGAGGCAGGCTACACCTTC	.	TRBJ1-2	few	11	TRBV20-1
CASSPRTGGINTEAFF	TGTGCCAGCTCACCACGGACAGGAGGGATTAACACTGAAGCTTTCTTT	TRBD1	TRBJ1-1	.	16	TRBV18
CSASIPGLAGYNEQFF	TGCAGTGCTAGTATCCCGGGACTAGCTGGCTACAATGAGCAGTTCTTC	TRBD2	TRBJ2-1	once	16	TRBV20-1
CASSFPPLDTQYF	TGTGCCAGCAGTTTTCCCCCGTTAGATACGCAGTATTTT	.	TRBJ2-3	.	13	TRBV12-3/TRBV12-4
CASRPTDGGPWKTQYF	TGTGCCAGCAGGCCTACGGACGGCGGGCCATGGAAGACCCAGTACTTC	.	TRBJ2-5	.	16	TRBV5-4
CASIKLTGGQETQYF	TGTGCCAGCATCAAACTGACAGGGGGCCAAGAGACCCAGTACTTC	TRBD1	TRBJ2-5	.	15	TRBV7-6
CASSGTSGRNEQFF	TGTGCCAGCAGCGGGACTAGCGGCCGGAATGAGCAGTTCTTC	TRBD2	TRBJ2-1	.	14	TRBV7-2
CASSSGLDVGTDTQYF	TGTGCCAGCAGCTCGGGACTTGACGTGGGCACAGATACGCAGTATTTT	.	TRBJ2-3	.	16	TRBV7-2
CAWSGQTQWPQHF	TGTGCCTGGAGTGGGCAGACTCAATGGCCCCAGCATTTT	.	TRBJ1-5	many	13	TRBV30
CASSPLAGGLSYEQYF	TGTGCCAGCAGCCCCCTAGCGGGAGGTTTATCCTACGAGCAGTACTTC	TRBD2	TRBJ2-7	.	16	TRBV28
CASSPWNTEAFF	TGTGCCAGCAGTCCATGGAACACTGAAGCTTTCTTT	.	TRBJ1-1	.	12	TRBV28
CASSDGGNEKLFF	TGCGCCAGCAGTGACGGAGGGAATGAAAAACTGTTTTTT	.	TRBJ1-4	.	13	TRBV10-1
CASSSRGIGSGELFF	TGTGCCAGCAGCTCTCGGGGGATAGGGTCCGGGGAGCTGTTTTTT	.	TRBJ2-2	.	15	TRBV28
CAWRKQGGSYEQYF	TGTGCCTGGAGGAAACAGGGGGGGTCCTACGAGCAGTACTTC	.	TRBJ2-7	once	14	TRBV30
CASSPGAAGSTDTQYF	TGTGCCAGCTCACCCGGAGCAGCGGGGAGCACAGATACGCAGTATTTT	TRBD2	TRBJ2-3	.	16	TRBV18
CASSPTGTGELFF	TGTGCCAGCAGCCCGACAGGCACCGGGGAGCTGTTTTTT	.	TRBJ2-2	.	13	TRBV4-2
CASSLDQAHYEQYF	TGTGCCAGCAGCTTAGACCAGGCTCACTACGAGCAGTACTTC	.	TRBJ2-7	.	14	TRBV11-2
CASRGGTKGEQYF	TGTGCCAGCCGCGGGGGGACTAAGGGGGAGCAGTACTTC	TRBD2	TRBJ2-7	.	13	TRBV9
CASTSGGGEHYEQYF	TGTGCCAGCACTTCAGGGGGCGGAGAACACTACGAGCAGTACTTC	TRBD1	TRBJ2-7	.	15	TRBV6-5
CASSSPAGGRGETQYF	TGTGCCAGCAGTTCCCCGGCGGGGGGGAGGGGAGAGACCCAGTACTTC	TRBD2	TRBJ2-5	.	16	TRBV28
CASSSLAGVTDTQYF	TGTGCCAGCAGCTCCTTAGCGGGGGTCACAGATACGCAGTATTTT	TRBD2	TRBJ2-3	.	15	TRBV7-6
CAISESSVEQYF	TGTGCCATCAGTGAGTCGAGTGTAGAGCAGTACTTC	.	TRBJ2-7	.	12	TRBV10-3
CASSGTTYEQYF	TGTGCCAGCAGTGGGACTACCTACGAGCAGTACTTC	.	TRBJ2-7	.	12	TRBV2
CASSESVRGFGYTF	TGTGCCAGCAGTGAAAGCGTCAGGGGCTTCGGCTACACCTTC	.	TRBJ1-2	.	14	TRBV6-1
CASSLSQGGYEQYF	TGTGCCAGCAGTTTAAGCCAGGGAGGCTACGAGCAGTACTTC	.	TRBJ2-7	.	14	TRBV28
CASSQDGHEQYF	TGTGCCAGCAGCCAAGATGGCCACGAGCAGTACTTC	.	TRBJ2-7	.	12	TRBV3-1/TRBV3-2
CASSKGSGQGGANTGELFF	TGTGCCAGCAGCAAAGGGTCGGGGCAAGGGGGCGCGAACACCGGGGAGCTGTTTTTT	TRBD1	TRBJ2-2	.	19	TRBV4-2
CASSQSITGGNSYEQYF	TGCGCCAGCAGCCAATCCATCACAGGGGGCAACTCCTACGAGCAGTACTTC	TRBD1	TRBJ2-7	.	17	TRBV4-1
CASSMGRASEGNQPQHF	TGTGCCAGTAGTATGGGGAGGGCCTCGGAGGGTAATCAGCCCCAGCATTTT	.	TRBJ1-5	once	17	TRBV19
CASSFSRTGSEKLFF	TGCGCCAGCAGCTTCTCAAGGACAGGTAGTGAAAAACTGTTTTTT	TRBD1	TRBJ1-4	.	15	TRBV5-1
CSVRGRQETQYF	TGCAGCGTTCGGGGGAGACAAGAGACCCAGTACTTC	.	TRBJ2-5	.	12	TRBV29-1